This T cell receptor (beta chain) appears in the sequencing data of a study of blood T cell repertoires in COVID-19. Study background: Whether acute or convalescent, the COVID-19 samples came from the United States, Italy and Spain. PBMCs, B-cell-depleted T cells, or T cells were the source of the cDNA or gDNA that made up the material.

The CDR3 loop spans 13 amino acids. From germline, CDR1 is SGDLS and CDR2 YYNGEE. V lost 4 bases, J lost 4 bases, and 11 bases lay in between. Original methodology: Amplification of reference gene primers was used by the study to estimate nucleated cell counts. Sequenced by immunoSEQ multiplex PCR; TCRdb stores in-frame clones only, minus some. V and J calls and clone size are those listed in that table; D and trimming were worked out from the DNA. Counted here are under 120,000 clones, under 75% occurring once; the ten biggest clones make up roughly 6.2%. The TCR sequence derives from a man at least 80 years old with acute or convalescent COVID-19. The genes are TRBV9 and TRBJ2-5, with D perhaps matching TRBD2 (6 bases). The sample consisted of peripheral blood. CDR3 residues: CASSMGTGETQYF. As DNA, the CDR3 is TGTGCCAGCAGCATGGGGACTGGAGAGACCCAGTACTTC.